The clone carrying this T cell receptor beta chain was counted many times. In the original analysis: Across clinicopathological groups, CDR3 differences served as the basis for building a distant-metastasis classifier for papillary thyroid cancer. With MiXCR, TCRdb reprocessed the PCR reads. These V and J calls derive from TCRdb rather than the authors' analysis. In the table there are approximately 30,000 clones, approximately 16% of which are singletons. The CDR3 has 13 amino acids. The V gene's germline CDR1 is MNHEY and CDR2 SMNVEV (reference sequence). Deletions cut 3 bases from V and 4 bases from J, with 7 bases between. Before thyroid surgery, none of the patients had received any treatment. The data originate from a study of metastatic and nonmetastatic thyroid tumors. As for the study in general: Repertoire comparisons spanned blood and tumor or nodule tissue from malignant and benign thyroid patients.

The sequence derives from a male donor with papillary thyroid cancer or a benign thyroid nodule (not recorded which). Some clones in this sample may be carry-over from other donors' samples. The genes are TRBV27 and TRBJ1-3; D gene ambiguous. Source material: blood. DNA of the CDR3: TGTGCCAGCAGTTTCTCCGGCGGAAACACCATATATTTT. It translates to CASSFSGGNTIYF.